This T cell receptor beta chain derives from a study of T cell responses to AZD1222 COVID-19 vaccine (dated by TCRdb to the early 2020s). Regarding the complete study: AZD1222 recipients given second doses at about 4 weeks or at about 12 weeks were pooled, since spike-specific TCR depth and breadth were not found to differ between the two schedules. A total of approximately 240 trial participants underwent TCR sequencing, of whom 200 to 220 received two doses of AZD1222 and some 25 received two doses of the MenACWY control vaccine. Trial participants were enrolled by age into subgroups of 18-55, 56-69 and 70-plus years, and around 150, 28 and 57 TCR-sequenced participants, respectively, were included in these subgroups. What the study reported, not specific to this receptor: Vaccine-associated CD4 TCRs spanned the whole spike protein, with dominant responses in regions 160-218 and 743-854. Participants were mostly white British, with more females than males. The authors suggested clonal diversity may have been underestimated. Only six AZD1222 recipients were SARS-CoV-2 seropositive at baseline, limiting conclusions about previously exposed vaccinees. Reportedly, almost half of the unique spike-specific TCRs recognized epitopes lying outside the regions that are mutated in the B.1.351 and B.1.1.7 variants. In the small 56-69-year group, the increase in depth fell short of significance, most likely because of low power. A significant rise in spike-specific TCR breadth and depth was observed after two AZD1222 doses relative to day 0 and relative to MenACWY recipients. Because no samples from the day 14 peak response were available, repertoires could be characterized only after the peak T cell response.

The CDR3 regions of human TCRbeta chains were subjected to immunosequencing. The paper's processing steps were these. TCRs in the repertoires were compared against a reference library of SARS-CoV-2-specific TCRs that had been generated with the MIRA antigen-specificity platform. Breadth was defined as the fraction of unique TCRs that were SARS-CoV-2-associated. Depth was defined as the fraction of total T cells that were SARS-CoV-2-associated. Using the MIRA data, every spike-specific TCR was mapped to the spike region that the TCR reacted to and assigned to either a CD4 or a CD8 class. Log10-transformed breadth and depth values were compared by one-way ANOVA with Sidak's multiple comparisons tests. TCRdb took over this immuneACCESS table, retaining in-frame rearrangements with V and J assigned. Such tables are incomplete; in checked studies, under half of the missing clones stem from an unresolved V gene, and the remainder is unexplained. The DNA was the basis for D and trimming; V, J and clone size are from that table. The sample data list roughly 120,000 clones, and about nine tenths of these were observed just once. The ten most abundant clones make up 4% to 5.5% of the sample.

The CDR3 holds 15 amino acids from the cysteine to the phenylalanine. The DNA shown is the 45-base CDR3, in frame from base 1. According to the germline V gene, CDR1 reads MGHRA and CDR2 reads YSYEKL. The germline ends are 15 bases apart after V is trimmed by 0 bases and J by 7 bases. The time point label, as the study defines it: baseline before first vaccination. Vaccinee samples were obtained from the UK trials COV001 and COV002, which included a single-blind randomized controlled phase 2/3 trial of AZD1222 (ChAdOx1 nCoV-19) in healthy adults. For TCRbeta chain sequencing, PBMC samples were collected from trial participants at day 0 and at day 28 after the second dose. A note on this clone: The clone's antigen remains unknown. Base quality data are lacking; no much larger clone is found one base away.

Recombination connected TRBV4-1 to TRBJ1-2; TRBD1 is perhaps the D gene, given 5 matching bases. The TCR sequence derives from an adult in good health. This specimen was peripheral blood, taken on day 0 of AZD1222 vaccination. The base sequence is TGCGCCAGCAGCCAAGAAACGGGGGATGCGGGTGGCTACACCTTC. This is translated as CASSQETGDAGGYTF.